The rows below give T cell receptor beta chains drawn from one sample of a study of blood T cell repertoires in COVID-19. Method: immunoSEQ multiplex PCR; TCRdb's copy keeps in-frame clones and lacks some. The data contain about 240,000 clones, roughly 80% of them singletons. The sequencing sample was made of PBMCs or T cells enriched from blood (not recorded which). These receptors were obtained from a woman aged 40 to 50 who had been exposed to COVID-19. The conserved cysteine and the conserved F or W are not part of the CDR3 here. The D gene is left open where the match is weak.

cdr3_aa d_call j_call v_call
ASSLVYGQVYNEQF TRBD1 TRBJ2-1 TRBV5-4
ASSQKTSGGPSYEQY TRBD2 TRBJ2-7 TRBV7-2
ASRGQGLPLVSHGYT TRBD1 TRBJ1-2 TRBV2
ASSMRPHLNSPLH . TRBJ1-6 TRBV19
ASSLEGGNQPQH . TRBJ1-5 TRBV5-1
ASSYSGQLNQPQH . TRBJ1-5 TRBV6-5
ASTESSGSYEQY . TRBJ2-7 TRBV7-2
ASSIDGQQNTEAF . TRBJ1-1 TRBV19
ASTGTGHATNEKLF TRBD1 TRBJ1-4 TRBV28
ASSYLRESPLH . TRBJ1-6 TRBV6-5
ASSEMGGGQETQY TRBD2 TRBJ2-5 TRBV2
ASSWGAGNTIY . TRBJ1-3 TRBV7-9
ATSRRLADDTQY TRBD2 TRBJ2-3 TRBV15
ASSPTGGSGNTIY TRBD1 TRBJ1-3 TRBV7-3
ASSGQGNTEAF TRBD1 TRBJ1-1 TRBV3-1/TRBV3-2
AWRPVGQNTGELF . TRBJ2-2 TRBV30
ASSFRTGGRDEQY TRBD1 TRBJ2-7 TRBV7-9
ASSRPGQGSYEQY TRBD1 TRBJ2-7 TRBV28
ASSVDETFRAQY . TRBJ2-3 TRBV9
ATSRSGASYNEQF . TRBJ2-1 TRBV15
ASSFSGSGANVLT . TRBJ2-6 TRBV28
AWSPQVSEQY . TRBJ2-7 TRBV30
ANSSHSYEQY . TRBJ2-7 TRBV13
ASSQGVITNTGELF . TRBJ2-2 TRBV4-2
ASSSWGRSEYGYT . TRBJ1-2 TRBV27
AISESGFNQPQH . TRBJ1-5 TRBV10-3
ASSLARGSGGLGDTQY TRBD2 TRBJ2-3 TRBV5-1
ASSQETGYNSPLH . TRBJ1-6 TRBV3-1/TRBV3-2
AVPWEGDFISPLH . TRBJ1-6 TRBV7-9
ASSSQGPGELF . TRBJ2-2 TRBV6-5
ASSYRTPVEDEQY . TRBJ2-7 TRBV7-9
ASSVEEGSPYEQY . TRBJ2-7 TRBV9
ASSLYDNQETQY . TRBJ2-5 TRBV5-1
ASSILGSSNYGYT . TRBJ1-2 TRBV19
SVDHPEQF . TRBJ2-1 TRBV29-1
ASSRITGLAGLDTQY TRBD2 TRBJ2-3 TRBV4-3
ATSGRTEEDTIY . TRBJ1-3 TRBV24-1
ASSSSRGRAQANYGYT . TRBJ1-2 TRBV5-4
ASSSPGYGYT . TRBJ1-2 TRBV28
ASSQGTSNTQY TRBD2 TRBJ2-3 TRBV5-6
ATSPDRGADTQY TRBD1 TRBJ2-3 TRBV15
ASSTRQGTTGELF TRBD1 TRBJ2-2 TRBV7-9
ASSESRGHDEKLF TRBD1 TRBJ1-4 TRBV6-1
ASSLGRAGDGYT . TRBJ1-2 TRBV13
ASSLGAGGTEAF TRBD1 TRBJ1-1 TRBV28
ALSGGAVDEQF TRBD2 TRBJ2-1 TRBV10-3
ASSTMVGAPRSREQY . TRBJ2-7 TRBV7-2
ASSKGGAGETQY . TRBJ2-5 TRBV5-1
ASSMTEPLEKLF . TRBJ1-4 TRBV28